These 25 T cell receptor beta chains were sequenced from one sample in a study of tumor and adjacent non-tumor tissue in lung cancer. Three rounds of nested PCR, following a modified ARM-PCR protocol, produced the TCRbeta library. TCRdb reprocessed the multiplex PCR reads with MiXCR, giving one entry per CDR3 protein. Among about 100,000 distinct CDR3 sequences listed, roughly two thirds were seen once. No cell sorting was done before RNA was extracted from the tissue. This non-tumor lung sample came from over 3 cm beyond the tumor edge. The specimen sequenced was distant non-tumor lung tissue. All receptors derive from a young man with non-small cell lung cancer.

This clonotype appeared once. A much larger clone lies one base from this, so it may be a read error. This rearrangement joins TRBV20-1 to TRBJ1-1, with D tentatively TRBD1 (5 bases). This CDR3 has 11 residues. Deletions cut 8 bases from V and 5 bases from J, with 12 bases between. Per germline, CDR1 DFQATT and CDR2 SNEGSKA (reference sequence). The CDR3: CSPRRGTEAFF. CDR3 coding DNA: TGCAGTCCCCGGAGGGGAACTGAAGCTTTCTTT.

CDR3 amino acids: CASRLGGNEQYF. The CDR3 DNA reads as TGTGCCAGCAGGCTCGGGGGGAACGAGCAGTACTTC. The chain couples TRBV13 to TRBJ2-7, with TRBD2 identical over 7 bases. The CDR3 has 12 amino acids. Per the germline V gene, CDR1 is PRHDT and CDR2 is FYEKMQ (reference sequence). V was clipped by 6 bases and J by 5 bases; unmatched bases: 4.

As to this clonotype: It is likely a read error, because the conserved phenylalanine at the end of the CDR3 is missing. The chain joins TRBV10-3 to TRBJ1-5; D possibly corresponds to TRBD1 (5 bases). Germline-derived CDR1 and CDR2 are ENHRY and SYGVKD. The CDR3 covers 14 residues. The CDR3 loop reads CAISEGTGNQSQHL. In DNA, the CDR3 is TGTGCCATCAGTGAGGGGACGGGGAATCAGTCCCAGCATCTT.

A note on this clonotype: This is likely a read error, given that the CDR3 carries no conserved phenylalanine or tryptophan at its end. This chain connects TRBV11-3 to TRBJ2-1, with 11 bases matching TRBD2. Germline V gene sequence: CDR1 SGHNT, CDR2 YENEEA. The CDR3 is 15 residues long. CDR3 sequence: CASSLGTSGSDEQFI. The CDR3 DNA follows: TGTGCCAGTAGCTTAGGAACTAGCGGGAGTGATGAGCAGTTCATC.

As for this clonotype: Here the CDR3 omits its conserved ending phenylalanine or tryptophan, so a read error is the likely source. No DNA is shown, since the ends of the CDR3 on it are uncertain; the CDR3 is the one TCRdb lists. This chain joins TRBV12-3 or TRBV12-4 and TRBJ2-5; TRBD1, the table's D call, lacks a check against the DNA. The CDR3 is 14 residues long, ends included. CDR3 sequence: CASSLARQGETQCL.

With regard to this clonotype: Mismatch with germline at one junction end may stem from a read error. This chain joins TRBV20-1 and TRBJ1-5; D uncertain. The CDR3 consists of 15 residues. CDR1 is DFQATT, CDR2 SNEGSKA, per germline (reference sequence). CDR3: CRARDLRNSNQPQHF. CDR3 DNA sequence: TGCAGAGCTAGAGATTTGAGGAATAGCAATCAGCCCCAGCATTTT.

In its sample, this clonotype was seen a few times. This sequence joins TRBV20-1 and TRBJ2-7, with 7 bases fitting TRBD1. The V gene's germline CDR1 is DFQATT and CDR2 SNEGSKA (reference sequence). CDR3 size: 14 residues. V was clipped by 3 bases and J by 3 bases; unmatched bases: 8. The CDR3 DNA is TGCAGTGCTAGCGCACCGGGACAGAGCTACGAGCAGTACTTC. It yields the protein CSASAPGQSYEQYF.

The chain links TRBV10-3 to TRBJ1-2; possible D gene TRBD1, 6 bases. V lost 10 bases, J lost 6 bases, and 18 bases lay in between. Germline values: CDR1 ENHRY, CDR2 SYGVKD. This CDR3 spans 13 amino acids. The CDR3 DNA is TGTGCCACCCTCGGACAGAAGGGGGATGGCTACACCTTC. Its protein is CATLGQKGDGYTF.

This clonotype has a single count. A much more abundant neighbour one base away suggests this may be a read error. J is TRBJ2-2 and V is TRBV5-1; D perhaps matches TRBD1 (6 bases). The CDR3 is 15 amino acids. The germline V gene encodes CDR1 SGHRS and CDR2 YFSETQ. CDR3 region: CTSSLRSTGTGELFF. CDR3 coding DNA: TGCACCAGCAGCTTGCGGAGTACAGGGACCGGGGAGCTGTTTTTT.

Note on this clonotype: In this CDR3 the conserved last residue, phenylalanine or tryptophan, is missing, so a read error is likely. V is TRBV12-3 or TRBV12-4 and J is TRBJ1-2, with 9 positions matching TRBD1. The CDR3 spans 13 residues. The junction had 6 bases not matched to a gene; V was cut back by 9 bases and J by 4 bases. The CDR3: CASTPGQGYGYTS. In DNA, the CDR3 is TGTGCCAGTACCCCGGGACAGGGCTATGGCTACACCTCC.

To note about this clonotype: The junction departs from germline at one end; a sequencing error may be responsible. The chain links TRBV6-1 to TRBJ2-5, with D perhaps assigned TRBD1 or TRBD2 (5 bases each). The CDR3 is made up of 17 amino acids. Germline V gene sequence: CDR1 MNHNS, CDR2 SASEGT. CDR3 DNA: TGTGCCAGCAGTGGAATTGTTAAGGGACCAAGATCAGAGACCCAGTACTTT. It encodes CASSGIVKGPRSETQYF.

The gene calls are TRBV11-2 and TRBJ2-7, with no clear D. V shed 2 bases and J shed 2 bases, with 7 bases lying between them. Germline CDR1 is SGHAT and CDR2 is FQNNGV. This CDR3 is 13 amino acids long. CDR3 sequence (DNA): TGTGCCAGCAGCTTATCCATGCCCTACGAGCAGTACTTC. Its protein is CASSLSMPYEQYF.

A remark on this clonotype: One end of the junction does not line up with germline, which may come from a read error. The V call is TRBV11-1, the J call TRBJ1-1; possible D gene TRBD1, 6 bases. Germline V CDR1 and CDR2: SGHAT, FQDESV (reference sequence). The CDR3 length is 14 residues. The CDR3 loop reads CASSWTVVNTEALF. The CDR3 DNA reads as TGTGCCAGCAGCTGGACAGTTGTGAATACTGAAGCTTTATTT.

Concerning this clonotype itself: A much larger clone differs from this one at a single base, so this may be a read error. The chain recombines TRBV12-3 or TRBV12-4 with TRBJ1-2; D may be TRBD1 (5 bases). The germline V and J ends were trimmed by 6 bases and 8 bases, with 13 bases remaining between them. The CDR3 length is 12 residues. The CDR3: CASRIGVAGYTF. Written as DNA, the CDR3 is TGTGCCAGCAGGATAGGGGTGGCGGGCTACACCTTC.

This clonotype was recorded many times. This sequence joins TRBV6-5 and TRBJ2-7; TRBD1 agrees at 7 bases. The V gene's germline CDR1 is MNHEY and CDR2 SVGAGI. The V and J ends lost 5 bases and 1 base, in that order; junction bases with no gene match: 5. The CDR3 covers 14 residues. CDR3 amino acids: CASSHGTASYEQYF. In DNA, the CDR3 is TGTGCCAGCAGTCACGGGACAGCTTCCTACGAGCAGTACTTC.

This clonotype was observed a handful of times. The rearrangement links TRBV6-6 to TRBJ2-1, with TRBD2 identical over 10 bases. The CDR3 loop spans 15 amino acids. Losses at the gene ends were 10 bases for V and 7 bases for J; bases not matched to a gene: 13. Germline V lookup: CDR1 MNHNY, CDR2 SVGAGI (reference sequence). CDR3 in amino acids: CANRPSSGSYNEQFF. The CDR3 DNA follows: TGTGCCAACAGACCTTCTAGCGGGAGCTATAATGAGCAGTTCTTC.

The rearrangement uses TRBV11-2 and TRBJ2-7; D might be TRBD1 or TRBD2, each matching 5 bases. Germline V gene sequence: CDR1 SGHAT, CDR2 FQNNGV. There are 16 residues in the CDR3. V lost 6 bases and J lost 1, with 19 bases in between. CDR3 coding DNA: TGTGCCAGCAGTTTCCGCCCCGGGACCGGATCCTACGAGCAGTACTTC. Protein product: CASSFRPGTGSYEQYF. The whole variable domain, remainder taken from reference TRBV11-2 and TRBJ2-7, is EAGVAQSPRYKIIEKRQSVAFWCNPISGHATLYWYQQILGQGPKLLIQFQNNGVVDDSQLPKDRFSAERLKGVDSTLKIQPAKLEDSAVYLCASSFRPGTGSYEQYFGPGTRLTVT.

This clonotype has ten or more counts. The genes are TRBV6-2 or TRBV6-3 and TRBJ1-5, with no clear D. Trimming stripped 4 bases from V and 6 bases from J, with 4 bases between. The germline CDR1 and CDR2 sequences are MNHEY and SVGEGT. CDR3 length: 11 residues. CDR3 in DNA: TGTGCCAGCAGTTCGGGTCAGCCCCAGCATTTT. Translated, it gives CASSSGQPQHF.

The V call is TRBV20-1, the J call TRBJ2-7; D is uncertain. The CDR3 sequence is 15 residues long. The germline V and J ends were trimmed by 6 bases and 0 bases, with 18 bases remaining between them. Germline CDR1 DFQATT, CDR2 SNEGSKA (reference sequence). The CDR3 sequence is CSAPVRRRSSYEQYF. The CDR3 DNA is TGCAGTGCCCCGGTTAGGCGGAGAAGCTCCTACGAGCAGTACTTC.

Details on this clonotype: This may stem from a read error, because a much larger clone lies one nucleotide away. CDR3 loop: CNAEKRERGTDTQYF. CDR3 nucleotide sequence: TGCAATGCTGAGAAGCGGGAGAGGGGCACAGATACGCAGTATTTT. The J gene is TRBJ2-3, the V gene TRBV20-1, with TRBD2 identical over 8 bases. Germline V lookup: CDR1 DFQATT, CDR2 SNEGSKA (reference sequence). CDR3 length equals 15 residues.

A remark on this clonotype: Germline is not matched at one junction end, which may reflect a read error. The chain links TRBV11-2 to TRBJ2-1; D tentatively reads TRBD1 or TRBD2 (5 bases each). The CDR3 is made up of 12 amino acids. The germline gives CDR1 SGHAT, CDR2 FQNNGV. CDR3: CAGCRGYNEQVF. As DNA, the CDR3 is TGTGCCGGCTGTCGGGGCTACAATGAGCAGGTCTTC.

This clonotype has a count of ten or more. This chain joins TRBV29-1 and TRBJ2-3; D unresolved. V gave up 6 bases and J gave up 2 bases, with 6 bases separating them. Germline-derived CDR1 and CDR2 are SQVTM and ANQGSEA. The CDR3 extends over 11 amino acids. This CDR3 reads CSVAFTDTQYF. DNA of the CDR3: TGCAGCGTAGCATTCACAGATACGCAGTATTTT.

In the case of this clonotype: One end of the junction fails to match germline, which may point to a read error. The V and J genes are TRBV11-3 and TRBJ1-6; D is perhaps TRBD1 (6 bases). The V gene's germline CDR1 is SGHNT and CDR2 YENEEA. CDR3 size: 17 residues. In DNA, the CDR3 is TGCGCCAGCAGCCCCCAGGATGGCAGGGGTTATGATTCACCCCTCCACTTT. This gives the protein CASSPQDGRGYDSPLHF.

Note on this clonotype: A read error is likely, as this CDR3 ends without the conserved phenylalanine or tryptophan. The chain uses TRBV11-2 and TRBJ2-1; D gene ambiguous. Trimming took 5 bases from V and 0 from J, leaving 17 bases between them. Germline V gives CDR1 SGHAT, CDR2 FQNNGV. This CDR3 region has 17 residues. Written as DNA, the CDR3 is TGTGCCAGCAGCCCTCGGCATGGCGGATACTCCTACAATGAGCAGTTCCTC. Its protein is CASSPRHGGYSYNEQFL.

Of note for this clonotype: Relative to the germline gene, one junction end is altered; a read error may explain this. The rearrangement joins TRBV20-1 to TRBJ1-5, with 8 bases identical to TRBD1. This CDR3 region has 14 residues. In germline, CDR1 is DFQATT, CDR2 SNEGSKA (reference sequence). In DNA form, the CDR3 reads TGCAGTACTAGCCCGGACAGGGCTGGTCAACCCCAGCATTTT. Protein sequence: CSTSPDRAGQPQHF.